This is a list of T cell receptor beta chains from one sample in a study of shared clonotypes between healthy human individuals. The table came from immunoSEQ multiplex PCR; TCRdb's copy has only in-frame clones and leaves some out. The sample records more than 500,000 clones, approximately 96% being singletons. Sample: naive CD8+ T cells sorted from blood. These TCRs come from a woman aged 30 to 39 in good health. Both conserved end residues are part of each CDR3. Each record gives: J gene, V gene, D gene, CDR3 DNA, CDR3 protein. D genes are given only for firm matches.

j_gene: TRBJ2-7
v_gene: TRBV28
d_gene: TRBD2
CDR3nt: TGTGCCAGCAGTCTTCCACCCGGGACTAGCGGGAGGGCGCCCTACGAGCAGTACTTC
CDR3aa: CASSLPPGTSGRAPYEQYF

j_gene: TRBJ2-7
v_gene: TRBV2
d_gene: TRBD2
CDR3nt: TGTGCCAGCAGTGAAGGTGAGACTAGCGTTTACGAGCAGTACTTC
CDR3aa: CASSEGETSVYEQYF

j_gene: TRBJ1-5
v_gene: TRBV27
d_gene: TRBD1
CDR3nt: TGTGCCAGCAGTTTAACAACAGGGGGCGCCGGTCAGCCCCAGCATTTT
CDR3aa: CASSLTTGGAGQPQHF

j_gene: TRBJ2-4
v_gene: TRBV11-2
d_gene: NA
CDR3nt: TGTGCCAGCAGCTTACCGGCGGGATTTTACATTCAGTACTTC
CDR3aa: CASSLPAGFYIQYF

j_gene: TRBJ2-7
v_gene: TRBV27
d_gene: TRBD1
CDR3nt: TGTGCCACACAACCTGCAACAGGGGAAGCGTCGTTCGAGCAGTACTTC
CDR3aa: CATQPATGEASFEQYF

j_gene: TRBJ2-7
v_gene: TRBV11-2
d_gene: NA
CDR3nt: TGTGCCAGCAAAGTACCGCGTGAGCAGTACTTC
CDR3aa: CASKVPREQYF

j_gene: TRBJ2-7
v_gene: TRBV11-2
d_gene: NA
CDR3nt: TGTGCCAGCAGCTTAGGGCAGGGCTTCGACTACGAGCAGTACTTC
CDR3aa: CASSLGQGFDYEQYF

j_gene: TRBJ2-1
v_gene: TRBV27
d_gene: NA
CDR3nt: TGTGCCAGCAGAGAGGCCAGCGGGCAACCCTACAATGAGCAGTTCTTC
CDR3aa: CASREASGQPYNEQFF

j_gene: TRBJ2-1
v_gene: TRBV7-9
d_gene: TRBD2
CDR3nt: TGTGCCAGAGCGGGAGAGACTCATGAGCAGTTCTTC
CDR3aa: CARAGETHEQFF

j_gene: TRBJ2-2
v_gene: TRBV9
d_gene: NA
CDR3nt: TGTGCCAGCAGCCCCCGCGGGGCCGGGGAGCTGTTTTTT
CDR3aa: CASSPRGAGELFF

j_gene: TRBJ1-1
v_gene: TRBV29-1
d_gene: NA
CDR3nt: TGCAGCGTTGACCCTTCCGGGATGAGGAAGGGTGAAGCTTTCTTT
CDR3aa: CSVDPSGMRKGEAFF

j_gene: TRBJ2-7
v_gene: TRBV23-1
d_gene: NA
CDR3nt: TGCGCCAGCAGTCAATCGATCCCAGGGGGGAACGAGCAGTACTTC
CDR3aa: CASSQSIPGGNEQYF

j_gene: TRBJ1-1
v_gene: TRBV27
d_gene: NA
CDR3nt: TGTGCCAGCAGTTTACAGTTGAACACTGAAGCTTTCTTT
CDR3aa: CASSLQLNTEAFF

j_gene: TRBJ2-7
v_gene: TRBV13
d_gene: NA
CDR3nt: TGTGCCAGCAGCTTAGGAGGGCGCGCAGGGGAGCAGTACTTC
CDR3aa: CASSLGGRAGEQYF

j_gene: TRBJ1-4
v_gene: TRBV6-1
d_gene: NA
CDR3nt: TGTGCCAGCAGTGAATACAGTAGGGGTTCTAATGAAAAACTGTTTTTT
CDR3aa: CASSEYSRGSNEKLFF

j_gene: TRBJ2-2
v_gene: TRBV5-4
d_gene: NA
CDR3nt: TGTGCCAGCAGCTTGATTGGGGGAGGCGACGGGGAGCTGTTTTTT
CDR3aa: CASSLIGGGDGELFF

j_gene: TRBJ1-2
v_gene: TRBV28
d_gene: NA
CDR3nt: TGTGCCAGCAGTTTATGGTATGGCTACACCTTC
CDR3aa: CASSLWYGYTF

j_gene: TRBJ2-2
v_gene: TRBV28
d_gene: NA
CDR3nt: TGTGCCAGCAGTTCATTCAACAGGGCCGGGGAGCTGTTTTTT
CDR3aa: CASSSFNRAGELFF

j_gene: TRBJ2-2
v_gene: TRBV11-2
d_gene: NA
CDR3nt: TGTGCCAGCAGCTTAGCCGCCGACACCGGGGAGCTGTTTTTT
CDR3aa: CASSLAADTGELFF